A selection of T cell receptor beta chains follows, all from one sample in a study of radiation and T cells in renal cell carcinoma. Using immunoSEQ multiplex PCR, the repertoire was profiled, and TCRdb retains in-frame clones only, with some absent. The table has around 9,200 clones, under 60% seen once. The sequencing used tumor tissue, collected from a patient whose treatment included radiotherapy and nephrectomy. The origin of the receptors is a man aged 60-69 years with renal cell carcinoma. Both conserved end residues are part of each CDR3. D genes are given only for firm matches. Some rows have no size entry. The others give once, few or many, or a class for an expanded clone.

abundance | j_gene | v_gene | d_gene | CDR3aa | CDR3nt
NA | TRBJ2-6 | TRBV29-1 | NA | CSVESGANVLTF | TGCAGCGTAGAATCTGGGGCCAACGTCCTGACTTTC
few | TRBJ1-2 | TRBV5-6 | NA | CASSLAGPVSYTF | TGTGCCAGCAGCTTGGCAGGGCCAGTAAGCTACACCTTC
NA | TRBJ1-3 | TRBV5-1 | NA | CASSFSEGGNTIYF | TGCGCCAGCAGCTTTTCCGAGGGGGGAAACACCATATATTTT
NA | TRBJ1-5 | TRBV28 | NA | CASSLIFGGTGNQPQHF | TGTGCCAGCAGTTTAATCTTCGGGGGTACCGGCAATCAGCCCCAGCATTTT
few | TRBJ1-5 | TRBV20-1 | NA | CSARSGLPQHF | TGCAGTGCTAGATCGGGTCTGCCCCAGCATTTT
NA | TRBJ2-2 | TRBV25-1 | TRBD1 | CASSESDRDTGELFF | TGTGCCAGCAGTGAATCCGACAGGGACACCGGGGAGCTGTTTTTT
few | TRBJ1-1 | TRBV19 | NA | CASRSGRRDTEAFF | TGTGCCAGTAGGTCAGGGAGGCGTGACACTGAAGCTTTCTTT
NA | TRBJ2-7 | TRBV11-2 | NA | CASSPRLRTSYEQYF | TGTGCCAGCAGCCCAAGACTGAGGACCTCCTACGAGCAGTACTTC
NA | TRBJ2-3 | TRBV28 | TRBD2 | CASSSTTGLAGESRDTQYF | TGTGCCAGCAGTTCGACAACCGGACTAGCGGGAGAAAGTAGAGATACGCAGTATTTT
NA | TRBJ2-1 | TRBV7-9 | NA | CASSLGPEQFF | TGTGCCAGCAGCCTGGGGCCTGAGCAGTTCTTC
NA | TRBJ2-7 | TRBV2 | TRBD2 | CASNPLAGGRASSYEQYF | TGTGCCAGCAATCCACTAGCGGGAGGGAGGGCAAGCTCCTACGAGCAGTACTTC
NA | TRBJ2-7 | TRBV4-2 | NA | CASSQGRSYEQYF | TGTGCCAGCAGCCAAGGGAGGTCCTACGAGCAGTACTTC
hyperexpanded | TRBJ2-7 | TRBV4-1 | NA | CASSQVGSYEQYF | TGCGCCAGCAGCCAAGTCGGCTCCTACGAGCAGTACTTC
medium-sized | TRBJ1-5 | TRBV18 | TRBD1 | CASSPGTVPQPQHF | TGTGCCAGCTCACCGGGGACAGTCCCTCAGCCCCAGCATTTT
medium-sized | TRBJ2-7 | TRBV7-6 | NA | CASSPGYLLEQYF | TGTGCCAGCAGCCCGGGTTATCTTCTCGAGCAGTACTTC
NA | TRBJ1-4 | TRBV10-3 | NA | CAISEKGGPNEKLFF | TGTGCCATCAGTGAGAAGGGGGGGCCGAATGAAAAACTGTTTTTT
NA | TRBJ1-5 | TRBV6-6 | NA | CASSGGARYQPQHF | TGTGCCAGCAGTGGGGGCGCGCGTTATCAGCCCCAGCATTTT
NA | TRBJ2-7 | TRBV5-1 | TRBD1 | CASSLESGGAYEQYF | TGCGCCAGCAGCTTGGAATCAGGGGGAGCCTACGAGCAGTACTTC
few | TRBJ1-5 | TRBV30 | NA | CAWSVRGGYGNQPQHF | TGTGCCTGGAGTGTACGGGGGGGATATGGCAATCAGCCCCAGCATTTT
NA | TRBJ2-1 | TRBV15 | TRBD2 | CATRHGLAGSNEQFF | TGTGCCACCAGGCATGGGCTAGCGGGATCCAATGAGCAGTTCTTC
NA | TRBJ2-7 | TRBV7-6 | TRBD1 | CASSLGGQGAYEQYF | TGTGCCAGCAGCTTAGGGGGACAGGGGGCGTACGAGCAGTACTTC
NA | TRBJ2-1 | TRBV5-1 | TRBD1 | CASSSRQGSGNNEQFF | TGCGCCAGCAGCTCGAGACAGGGAAGTGGGAATAATGAGCAGTTCTTC
few | TRBJ2-7 | TRBV27 | NA | CASSPLGALGEQYF | TGTGCCAGCAGTCCCTTGGGGGCTCTTGGCGAGCAGTACTTC
NA | TRBJ2-7 | TRBV11-2 | NA | CASSFTTGYEQYF | TGTGCCAGCAGCTTCACGACGGGATACGAGCAGTACTTC
NA | TRBJ1-2 | TRBV2 | NA | CASSEASNYGYTF | TGTGCCAGCAGTGAGGCGAGCAACTATGGCTACACCTTC
NA | TRBJ1-2 | TRBV19 | TRBD1 | CASSTPGTGYNGYTF | TGTGCCAGTAGTACGCCCGGGACAGGGTATAATGGCTACACCTTC
NA | TRBJ1-5 | TRBV27 | NA | CASSSQGRQPQHF | TGTGCCAGCAGTTCACAGGGCCGGCAGCCCCAGCATTTT
NA | TRBJ2-7 | TRBV19 | NA | CASSNQGRSYEQYF | TGTGCCAGTAGTAATCAGGGACGGTCCTACGAGCAGTACTTC
NA | TRBJ1-3 | TRBV5-1 | TRBD1 | CASSLQGDGNTIYF | TGCGCCAGCAGCTTGCAGGGGGATGGAAACACCATATATTTT
few | TRBJ2-7 | TRBV5-1 | TRBD1 | CASGSNGDSEQYF | TGCGCCAGCGGATCAAACGGGGACAGTGAGCAGTACTTC
NA | TRBJ1-2 | TRBV19 | NA | CASSVQYRSNYGYTF | TGTGCCAGTAGTGTACAGTACAGAAGCAACTATGGCTACACCTTC
large | TRBJ2-7 | TRBV10-2 | TRBD2 | CASSAGTSGLSYEQYF | TGCGCCAGCAGTGCCGGTACTAGCGGGCTCTCCTACGAGCAGTACTTC
NA | TRBJ2-7 | TRBV27 | TRBD2 | CASSLVAGGSYEQYF | TGTGCCAGCAGTTTAGTAGCGGGAGGTTCCTACGAGCAGTACTTC
once | TRBJ1-4 | TRBV11-3 | TRBD1 | CASSSRFPGGQSEKLFF | TGTGCCAGCAGCTCCCGTTTCCCGGGGGGACAGAGTGAAAAACTGTTTTTT
few | TRBJ1-3 | TRBV6-5 | NA | CASSYTRGNTIYF | TGTGCCAGCAGTTACACGAGAGGAAACACCATATATTTT
few | TRBJ1-2 | TRBV28 | NA | CASSLSGAYGYTF | TGTGCCAGCAGTTTGTCAGGGGCCTATGGCTACACCTTC
few | TRBJ1-1 | TRBV6-6 | NA | CASSSVNTEAFF | TGTGCCAGCAGCTCTGTTAACACTGAAGCTTTCTTT
NA | TRBJ2-7 | TRBV5-1 | TRBD2 | CASSLRLAGDSYEQYF | TGCGCCAGCAGCTTGCGACTAGCGGGAGACTCCTACGAGCAGTACTTC
NA | TRBJ1-5 | TRBV11-1 | TRBD1 | CASSLGIDRGHQPQHF | TGTGCCAGCAGCTTAGGGATTGACAGGGGGCATCAGCCCCAGCATTTT
few | TRBJ1-3 | TRBV19 | NA | CASSIIGNTIYF | TGTGCCAGTAGTATCATCGGAAACACCATATATTTT
medium-sized | TRBJ1-2 | TRBV4-3 | NA | CASSQDRGTAYGYTF | TGCGCCAGCAGCCAAGATCGCGGGACGGCCTATGGCTACACCTTC
NA | TRBJ2-7 | TRBV28 | TRBD2 | CASIVGGVGSYEQYF | TGTGCCAGCATCGTGGGAGGGGTTGGCTCCTACGAGCAGTACTTC
few | TRBJ1-2 | TRBV2 | NA | CASRVQPGTSVRGYTF | TGTGCCAGCAGGGTTCAACCGGGCACCTCAGTGCGGGGCTACACCTTC
few | TRBJ1-5 | TRBV6-6 | TRBD1 | CASRVPGQGGQPQHF | TGTGCCAGCAGGGTTCCGGGACAGGGGGGACAGCCCCAGCATTTT
NA | TRBJ1-2 | TRBV5-5 | NA | CASSPDSTYGYTF | TGTGCCAGCAGCCCTGACAGCACCTATGGCTACACCTTC
NA | TRBJ2-7 | TRBV4-3 | TRBD2 | CASSQSGGLTYEQYF | TGCGCCAGCAGCCAATCGGGGGGACTTACCTACGAGCAGTACTTC
NA | TRBJ1-1 | TRBV28 | NA | CASSIANTEAFF | TGTGCCAGCAGTATAGCTAACACTGAAGCTTTCTTT
large | TRBJ1-5 | TRBV7-2 | NA | CASSPRSGNQPQHF | TGTGCCAGCAGCCCAAGGTCGGGCAATCAGCCCCAGCATTTT
once | TRBJ2-7 | TRBV7-2 | NA | CASSLEGRGPYEQYF | TGTGCCAGCAGCTTAGAGGGCAGGGGACCCTACGAGCAGTACTTC
few | TRBJ2-7 | TRBV2 | NA | CAVLAPRGGQYF | TGTGCCGTCCTAGCTCCCCGAGGTGGGCAGTACTTC
NA | TRBJ1-2 | TRBV30 | NA | CAWGVGHYGYTF | TGTGCCTGGGGGGTCGGGCACTATGGCTACACCTTC
NA | TRBJ1-1 | TRBV29-1 | NA | CSVRIQYSNTEAFF | TGCAGCGTTCGAATACAATATAGTAACACTGAAGCTTTCTTT
NA | TRBJ2-7 | TRBV7-2 | TRBD1 | CASSPRQGALEQYF | TGTGCCAGCAGCCCTAGACAGGGGGCGCTAGAGCAGTACTTC
medium-sized | TRBJ1-5 | TRBV19 | NA | CASSIEPQPQHF | TGTGCCAGTAGTATAGAGCCTCAGCCCCAGCATTTT
NA | TRBJ2-5 | TRBV12-2 | NA | CASRLEAGDETQYF | TGTGCAAGTCGCTTAGAGGCCGGGGACGAGACCCAGTACTTC
few | TRBJ2-7 | TRBV2 | NA | CASSPTTRTPSYEQYF | TGTGCCAGCAGTCCCACGACCCGGACTCCTTCCTACGAGCAGTACTTC
NA | TRBJ1-1 | TRBV5-4 | NA | CASSGTGIMNTEAFF | TGTGCCAGCAGCGGTACAGGGATTATGAACACTGAAGCTTTCTTT
NA | TRBJ2-3 | TRBV4-1 | NA | CASSQEGMLRDTQYF | TGCGCCAGCAGCCAAGAGGGTATGCTGAGAGATACGCAGTATTTT
NA | TRBJ2-7 | TRBV6-1 | NA | CASSGSGLAYEQYF | TGTGCCAGCAGTGGGTCAGGACTCGCGTACGAGCAGTACTTC
NA | TRBJ2-4 | TRBV28 | NA | CASSFPENIQYF | TGTGCCAGCAGTTTTCCCGAAAACATTCAGTACTTC